Below, 24 T cell receptor beta chains from the same sample are listed, as sequenced in a study of cytomegalovirus exposure and HLA in healthy donors. The primer mix had 60 Vbeta and 13 Jbeta primers. Method: immunoSEQ multiplex PCR; TCRdb's copy keeps in-frame clones and lacks some. The repertoire holds approximately 59,000 clones, with 65% to 80% as singletons. Material: PBMCs. The receptors come from a man aged 40-55 years in good health and CMV-seropositive.

The rearrangement links TRBV30 to TRBJ2-1; 8 positions match TRBD2. Germline lookup yields CDR1 GTSNPN and CDR2 SVGIG (reference sequence). CDR3 size: 15 residues. V was pared by 1 base and J by 12 bases, with 14 bases of the junction left unmatched. The CDR3 region is CAWSGGGAGGRLQFF. DNA for the CDR3: TGTGCCTGGAGTGGTGGCGGGGCGGGGGGCCGGTTGCAGTTCTTC.

CDR3 amino acids: CAWSVQSGVNEQFF. Here the CDR3 DNA reads TGTGCCTGGAGTGTACAGTCCGGGGTCAATGAGCAGTTCTTC. This sequence joins TRBV30 and TRBJ2-1; perhaps TRBD2 as D (5 bases). Trimming shortened V by 0 bases and J by 6 bases, and 12 bases separated the two germline ends. CDR1 GTSNPN and CDR2 SVGIG come from the germline V gene (reference sequence). This CDR3 is built from 14 residues. The complete variable domain, with remaining parts taken from reference TRBV30 and TRBJ2-1, reads SQTIHQWPATLVQPVGSPLSLECTVEGTSNPNLYWYRQAAGRGLQLLFYSVGIGQISSEVPQNLSASRPQDRQFILSSKKLLLSDSGFYLCAWSVQSGVNEQFFGPGTRLTVL.

V usage is TRBV9 and J usage is TRBJ2-2; D is ambiguous. Germline V gene sequence: CDR1 SGDLS, CDR2 YYNGEE. The CDR3 spans 13 residues. The V gene lost 6 bases and the J gene lost 2 bases, with 8 bases spanning the gap. This chain's CDR3 is CASTDTNTGELFF. The CDR3 DNA follows: TGTGCCAGCACAGACACTAACACCGGGGAGCTGTTTTTT.

The sample holds a few counts of this clone. The J gene is TRBJ2-1, the V gene TRBV6-5, with 9 bases lining up with TRBD2. V lost 8 bases to trimming and J lost 0 bases; unmatched junction nucleotides: 2. The germline CDR1 and CDR2 sequences are MNHEY and SVGAGI. This CDR3 has 14 amino acids. The CDR3, as DNA: TGTGCCAGCCCGACTAGCGGCTCCTACAATGAGCAGTTCTTC. It translates to CASPTSGSYNEQFF.

This clone was counted a few times. The genes are TRBV4-2 and TRBJ2-7, with D possibly matching TRBD1 (6 bases). The V gene lost 1 base and the J gene lost 2 bases, with 15 bases spanning the gap. The CDR3 has 16 amino acids. Germline CDR1 LGHNA, CDR2 YNFKEQ. In nucleotides, the CDR3 is TGTGCCAGCAGCCAAGGGGTGAGGGGGTTAACCTACGAGCAGTACTTC. Translating it yields CASSQGVRGLTYEQYF.

The rearrangement links TRBV29-1 to TRBJ1-1; D gene unclear. The CDR3 is 14 residues long. Germline V gene data show CDR1 as SQVTM and CDR2 as ANQGSEA. The V end was cut by 3 bases, the J end by 0 bases, with 11 bases between. The CDR3 reads CSVEDAGLNTEAFF. The CDR3 DNA reads as TGCAGCGTTGAGGATGCGGGGTTGAACACTGAAGCTTTCTTT.

V usage is TRBV30 and J usage is TRBJ2-2; no firm D call. The germline V gene has CDR1 GTSNPN and CDR2 SVGIG (reference sequence). With 3 bases removed from V and 2 bases from J, the gap between germline ends came to 7 bases. CDR3 length equals 13 residues. The CDR3 coding sequence is TGTGCCTGGAGATCCCAAAACACCGGGGAGCTGTTTTTT. Translating gives CAWRSQNTGELFF.

The chain combines TRBV5-4 with TRBJ2-7, with TRBD1 as a possible D gene (6 bases). V was trimmed by 4 bases and J by 2 bases, leaving 19 bases between them. Germline V CDR1 and CDR2: SGHNT, YYREEE (reference sequence). The CDR3 contains 16 residues. In nucleotides, the CDR3 is TGTGCCAGCAGCCCAGCCCTCGGGACAAACACCTACGAGCAGTACTTC. Encoded protein: CASSPALGTNTYEQYF.

This clone was found a few times. The chain has TRBV18 and TRBJ2-7; 7 bases agree with TRBD1. There are 13 residues in the CDR3. With V trimmed by 4 bases and J by 5 bases, 5 bases remained unmatched. Germline values: CDR1 KGHSH, CDR2 LQKENI. The CDR3 spells CASSLIDRDEQYF. The CDR3 DNA is TGTGCCAGCTCACTTATTGACAGGGACGAGCAGTACTTC.

The chain links TRBV7-9 to TRBJ1-4; D call uncertain. From germline, CDR1 is SEHNR and CDR2 FQNEAQ (reference sequence). There are 16 residues in the CDR3. V was clipped by 5 bases and J by 4 bases, with 17 bases between them. The CDR3 DNA is TGTGCCAGCAGCCCCGGTGGTCTAGGGAGTAATGAAAAACTGTTTTTT. Translated: CASSPGGLGSNEKLFF.

In DNA, the CDR3 is TGTGCCAGCAGTGAGGGGCGGGGAAGCACAGATACGCAGTATTTT. Amino acid sequence: CASSEGRGSTDTQYF. This chain links TRBV25-1 with TRBJ2-3, with D possibly TRBD2 on 6 matching bases. The CDR3 loop spans 15 amino acids. V was trimmed by 3 bases and J by 0 bases, leaving 10 bases between them. Looked up from germline, CDR1 is MGHDK and CDR2 is SYGVNS.

The rearrangement links TRBV30 to TRBJ1-6, with TRBD1 matching over 8 bases. Trimming cost V 5 bases and J 0 bases; bases outside gene matches: 9. Germline CDR1 is GTSNPN and CDR2 is SVGIG (reference sequence). The CDR3 sequence is 17 residues long. The CDR3 sequence is CAWGQDRESSYNSPLHF. The CDR3 DNA reads as TGTGCCTGGGGACAGGACAGGGAGAGCTCCTATAATTCACCCCTCCACTTT.

This sequence joins TRBV14 and TRBJ2-3; the match to TRBD2 covers 12 bases. J lost 3 bases, V lost 1 base, and 5 bases had no gene match. The CDR3 extends over 17 amino acids. Germline V gene sequence: CDR1 SGHDN, CDR2 FVKESK. CDR3 in DNA: TGTGCCAGCAGCCAAGCTAGCGGGGGGGCCGGTACAGATACGCAGTATTTT. Translation gives CASSQASGGAGTDTQYF.

The chain employs TRBV10-3 and TRBJ2-1; the match to TRBD2 covers 8 bases. Germline lookup yields CDR1 ENHRY and CDR2 SYGVKD. This CDR3 is 13 amino acids long. The V and J ends lost 8 bases and 4 bases, in that order; junction bases with no gene match: 4. Written as DNA, the CDR3 is TGTGCCATCGGACGGGGGGGATACAATGAGCAGTTCTTC. It yields the protein CAIGRGGYNEQFF.

The genes are TRBV11-3 and TRBJ2-7, with D perhaps TRBD2 (6 bases). This CDR3 is built from 15 residues. The ends were cut back, 5 bases at V and 1 base at J, with 15 bases in the middle. Germline CDR1 reads SGHNT; CDR2 reads YENEEA. CDR3 bases: TGTGCCAGCAGCACCCGGGACGCGGGATCCTACGAGCAGTACTTC. It codes for CASSTRDAGSYEQYF.

The V and J genes are TRBV7-9 and TRBJ2-7, with 8 positions matching TRBD1. The CDR3 contains 14 residues. The V gene's germline CDR1 is SEHNR and CDR2 FQNEAQ (reference sequence). Trimming took 5 bases from V and 10 from J; bases not matched to a gene: 13. The CDR3 loop is CASSQNRDRRRQYF. CDR3 DNA sequence: TGTGCCAGCAGCCAGAACCGGGACAGGAGACGCCAGTACTTC.

This clone was found a few times. The chain has TRBV27 and TRBJ1-5, with TRBD1 identical over 7 bases. Trimming took 10 bases from V and 0 from J; bases not matched to a gene: 6. The CDR3 is made up of 14 amino acids. Germline V gene sequence: CDR1 MNHEY, CDR2 SMNVEV (reference sequence). The CDR3 nucleotides read TGTGCCACCGGGACAGTTTATAGCAATCAGCCCCAGCATTTT. Protein: CATGTVYSNQPQHF.

The DNA of the CDR3 is TGTGCCAGCAGCTTACAGGGTGTTGTTTCACCCCTCCACTTT. Translating it yields CASSLQGVVSPLHF. The chain joins TRBV7-8 to TRBJ1-6, with TRBD1 as a possible D gene (5 bases). The CDR3 contains 14 residues. From germline, CDR1 is SGHVS and CDR2 FQNEAQ. Trimming pared 2 bases from V and 9 bases from J, leaving 11 bases between.

The rearrangement joins TRBV5-6 to TRBJ2-5, with 7 bases fitting TRBD1. From germline, CDR1 is SGHDT and CDR2 YYEEEE. The CDR3 contains 16 residues. The V segment lost 1 base and the J segment 3 bases; nucleotides outside the gene matches: 9. This chain's CDR3 is CASSLLRDRIEETQYF. The CDR3 DNA follows: TGTGCCAGCAGCTTGCTCCGGGACAGAATTGAAGAGACCCAGTACTTC.

The V call is TRBV30, the J call TRBJ1-2; D is unclear. The V end was cut by 2 bases, the J end by 8 bases, with 9 bases between. This CDR3 spans 11 amino acids. CDR1 is GTSNPN and CDR2 is SVGIG in the germline V gene (reference sequence). CDR3: CAWSTGVGYTF. In nucleotides, the CDR3 is TGTGCCTGGAGTACCGGGGTGGGCTACACCTTC.

The chain recombines TRBV28 with TRBJ1-5, with D possibly being TRBD1 (6 bases). V was cut by 5 bases and J by 0 bases, with 20 bases left in between. The CDR3 extends over 18 amino acids. Germline V gives CDR1 MDHEN, CDR2 SYDVKM. CDR3 amino acids: CASSPSGRGLDSNQPQHF. CDR3 sequence (DNA): TGTGCCAGCAGTCCCTCTGGGAGGGGGTTAGATAGCAATCAGCCCCAGCATTTT.

The chain is built from TRBV7-9 and TRBJ2-5, with 12 bases aligning to TRBD1. CDR1 is SEHNR, CDR2 FQNEAQ, per germline (reference sequence). V dropped 1 base and J dropped 5; count of bases not matched to a gene: 8. This CDR3 has 17 amino acids. CDR3 nucleotide sequence: TGTGCCAGCAGCTTAGGGACCGGGACAGGGGGCATGGAGACCCAGTACTTC. This gives the protein CASSLGTGTGGMETQYF.

The CDR3 reads CASSIRDRVGNEQFF. In DNA, the CDR3 is TGTGCCAGTAGTATCCGGGACAGGGTTGGTAATGAGCAGTTCTTC. The chain employs TRBV19 and TRBJ2-1, with 9 bases identical to TRBD1. V was pared by 3 bases and J by 7 bases, with 7 bases of the junction left unmatched. The CDR3 is 15 residues long. The V gene's germline CDR1 is LNHDA and CDR2 SQIVND (reference sequence).

The chain has TRBV6-1 and TRBJ1-3; maybe TRBD1 (6 bases). The germline V and J ends were trimmed by 4 bases and 3 bases, with 13 bases remaining between them. This CDR3 has 15 residues. Germline CDR1 and CDR2: MNHNS and SASEGT. CDR3 amino acids: CASSAGGALGNTIYF. CDR3 bases: TGTGCCAGCAGTGCTGGGGGGGCGCTTGGAAACACCATATATTTT.